A single sample gave rise to the 18 T cell receptor beta chains below, sequenced in a study of shared clonotypes between healthy human individuals. The assay was immunoSEQ multiplex PCR, and TCRdb's table has in-frame clones only and misses some. The sample records about a million clones, under 80% being singletons. Input material: memory CD4+ T cells sorted from blood. Subset meaning: CD45RA-negative fraction. These TCRs come from a man in his late teens or twenties in good health.

The chain has TRBV11-3 and TRBJ1-6; no reliable D call. Germline CDR1 reads SGHNT; CDR2 reads YENEEA. The CDR3 totals 13 residues. The ends were cut back, 4 bases at V and 7 bases at J, with 8 bases in the middle. The CDR3 reads CASSSQLNSPLHF. The CDR3 DNA is TGTGCCAGCAGCTCCCAGTTAAATTCACCCCTCCACTTT.

The genes are TRBV19 and TRBJ2-1, with D uncertain. This CDR3 comprises 13 residues. The ends were cut back, 1 base at V and 6 bases at J, with 7 bases in the middle. Per germline, CDR1 LNHDA and CDR2 SQIVND (reference sequence). The CDR3 region has the DNA TGTGCCAGTAGTATAGTATCCGGCAATGAGCAGTTCTTC. Translation: CASSIVSGNEQFF.

The J gene is TRBJ1-2, the V gene TRBV7-9; 7 nucleotides line up with TRBD1. Germline-derived CDR1 and CDR2 are SEHNR and FQNEAQ (reference sequence). V dropped 5 bases and J dropped 3; count of bases not matched to a gene: 6. This CDR3 is 14 amino acids long. The CDR3 sequence is CASSPRDRHYGYTF. The CDR3 DNA is TGTGCCAGCAGCCCCCGGGACAGACACTATGGCTACACCTTC.

This rearrangement joins TRBV28 to TRBJ2-7, with D hard to call. This CDR3 has 14 residues. The germline CDR1 and CDR2 sequences are MDHEN and SYDVKM. The V gene lost 5 bases and the J gene lost 9 bases, with 20 bases spanning the gap. The CDR3 nucleotides are TGTGCCAGCAGTCCCCAAACATATAACCCCGCGCAGTACTTC. It specifies CASSPQTYNPAQYF.

The genes are TRBV30 and TRBJ2-7, with D unclear. This CDR3 is 11 amino acids long. In germline, CDR1 is GTSNPN, CDR2 SVGIG (reference sequence). Trimming took 3 bases from V and 3 from J, leaving 6 bases between them. CDR3 in DNA: TGTGCCTGGAGGACGGACTACGAGCAGTACTTC. Its translation is CAWRTDYEQYF.

On this clone: It is unclear where the CDR3 begins or ends on the DNA, so no DNA is shown, and the CDR3 is as TCRdb lists it. V is TRBV6-5 and J is TRBJ2-5; the D call of TRBD2 is as the table states it, not checked on the DNA. Germline loops: CDR1 MNHEY, CDR2 SVGAGI. Including both end residues, the CDR3 is 14 amino acids long. The CDR3: CASSTSTSEETQYF.

The genes are TRBV7-2 and TRBJ2-7; TRBD1 aligns across 7 bases. Germline loops: CDR1 SGHTA, CDR2 FQGNSA. V trimming: 6 bases; J trimming: 7 bases; junction bases outside the gene matches: 12. The CDR3 is 14 amino acids. The CDR3 loop reads CASRLGQVGGEQYF. CDR3 in DNA: TGTGCCAGCAGGCTCGGACAGGTCGGCGGGGAGCAGTACTTC.

The rearrangement links TRBV6-4 to TRBJ1-1; a weak D match, TRBD1 (6 bases). CDR1 is MRHNA and CDR2 is SNTAGT in the germline V gene. The CDR3 extends over 15 amino acids. V lost 5 bases and J lost 1, with 14 bases in between. The DNA of the CDR3 is TGTGCCAGCAGTCCCGGGGGGGCGGCGAACACTGAAGCTTTCTTT. It yields the protein CASSPGGAANTEAFF.

This chain connects TRBV5-6 to TRBJ2-5, with D unresolved. Germline V gene sequence: CDR1 SGHDT, CDR2 YYEEEE. Trimming cost V 0 bases and J 1 base, with 7 bases left between them. The CDR3 sequence is 14 residues long. DNA for the CDR3: TGTGCCAGCAGCTTGGACCCATCCCAAGAGACCCAGTACTTC. It yields the protein CASSLDPSQETQYF.

The chain has TRBV10-2 and TRBJ2-2; 8 bases are shared with TRBD2. Germline V gives CDR1 WSHSY, CDR2 SAAADI. CDR3 length: 14 residues. The junction had 4 bases not matched to a gene; V was cut back by 9 bases and J by 1 base. The CDR3 bases are TGCGCCAGTACGGGGGGGCGGAACACCGGGGAGCTGTTTTTT. Its translation: CASTGGRNTGELFF.

The count of this clone is one. V is TRBV7-6 and J is TRBJ2-1; 7 nucleotides align to TRBD2. The germline gives CDR1 SGHVS, CDR2 FNYEAQ. V shed 1 base and J 12 bases; nucleotides not matched to a gene: 6. The CDR3 is made up of 13 amino acids. The CDR3 loop is CASSLEAGEGQFF. The CDR3, as DNA: TGTGCCAGCAGCTTAGAGGCCGGGGAGGGGCAGTTCTTC.

This clone was found once. The gene calls are TRBV5-4 and TRBJ2-7; D is unresolved. The CDR3 is made up of 14 amino acids. Trimming shortened V by 4 bases and J by 5 bases, and 16 bases separated the two germline ends. CDR1 is SGHNT, CDR2 YYREEE, per germline (reference sequence). CDR3 protein: CASSLTTRPDEQYF. In DNA, the CDR3 is TGTGCCAGCAGCCTTACTACCCGTCCCGACGAGCAGTACTTC.

This chain connects TRBV6-5 to TRBJ1-2; D is perhaps TRBD1 (5 bases). Trimming shortened V by 2 bases and J by 7 bases, and 11 bases separated the two germline ends. The CDR3 covers 13 residues. Germline values: CDR1 MNHEY, CDR2 SVGAGI. CDR3 sequence (DNA): TGTGCCAGCAGTTACGCGGGTGGGGGTGGCTACACCTTC. Translating it yields CASSYAGGGGYTF.

On this clone: At one end the junction does not follow the germline gene, possibly because of a read error. The rearrangement links TRBV15 to TRBJ2-7; D tentatively fits TRBD1 or TRBD2 (5 bases each). Germline V lookup: CDR1 LNHNV, CDR2 YYDKDF (reference sequence). This CDR3 region has 16 residues. DNA of the CDR3: TGTGCCACCAGCAGAGGACCTCCGGGGCCCTCCCACGAGCAGTACTTC. Protein product: CATSRGPPGPSHEQYF.

The V call is TRBV5-1, the J call TRBJ1-4; 8 bases match TRBD1. Germline CDR1 reads SGHRS; CDR2 reads YFSETQ. The CDR3 is 16 amino acids. The ends lost 4 bases at V and 8 bases at J; junction bases unmatched: 13. CDR3 in DNA: TGCGCCAGCAGCCCCGGTGCCGGGACAGGCCCCGAAAAACTGTTTTTT. Translation: CASSPGAGTGPEKLFF.

About this clone itself: The sample carries other DNA sequences with the same CDR3. V and J are TRBV5-4 and TRBJ2-3, with 8 positions matching TRBD2. Germline V gene sequence: CDR1 SGHNT, CDR2 YYREEE (reference sequence). With V trimmed by 4 bases and J by 0 bases, 4 bases remained unmatched. This CDR3 has 15 residues. The CDR3: CASSPGGASTDTQYF. The DNA of the CDR3 is TGTGCCAGCAGCCCCGGGGGGGCGAGCACAGATACGCAGTATTTT. The variable domain in full, completed from reference TRBV5-4 and TRBJ2-3, reads ETGVTQSPTHLIKTRGQQVTLRCSSQSGHNTVSWYQQALGQGPQFIFQYYREEENGRGNFPPRFSGLQFPNYSSELNVNALELDDSALYLCASSPGGASTDTQYFGPGTRLTVL.

This chain links TRBV30 with TRBJ1-5, with D maybe TRBD1 (5 bases). V lost 3 bases and J lost 5, with 11 bases in between. Germline CDR1 GTSNPN, CDR2 SVGIG (reference sequence). The CDR3 consists of 13 residues. CDR3 residues: CAWSGTRDQPQHF. The DNA of the CDR3 is TGTGCCTGGAGCGGGACTCGGGATCAGCCCCAGCATTTT. The whole variable domain, filled in from reference TRBV30 and TRBJ1-5, reads SQTIHQWPATLVQPVGSPLSLECTVEGTSNPNLYWYRQAAGRGLQLLFYSVGIGQISSEVPQNLSASRPQDRQFILSSKKLLLSDSGFYLCAWSGTRDQPQHFGDGTRLSIL.

The chain uses TRBV5-1 and TRBJ2-2; 11 bases are shared with TRBD1. The germline V gene has CDR1 SGHRS and CDR2 YFSETQ. The CDR3 loop spans 16 amino acids. J was trimmed by 2 bases and V by 4 bases; bases with no gene match: 4. CDR3 in DNA: TGCGCCAGCAGCCCAAGGACAGGGGGCAACACCGGGGAGCTGTTTTTT. It yields the protein CASSPRTGGNTGELFF. Complete variable domain (other parts from reference TRBV5-1 and TRBJ2-2): KAGVTQTPRYLIKTRGQQVTLSCSPISGHRSVSWYQQTPGQGLQFLFEYFSETQRNKGNFPGRFSGRQFSNSRSEMNVSTLELGDSALYLCASSPRTGGNTGELFFGEGSRLTVL.